This T cell receptor (beta chain) came from a study of T cells after yellow fever vaccination. General study findings and limits: Reappearance after the booster was seen for most primary-vaccination clones, at 96% CD4 and about 90% CD8.

Germline values: CDR1 MDHEN, CDR2 SYDVKM. Trimming took 2 bases from V and 0 from J, leaving 13 bases between them. The CDR3 contains 16 residues. One entry per CDR3 protein results from TCRdb running MiXCR on the 5' RACE reads. The sample yields roughly 260,000 distinct CDR3 sequences, roughly 13% seen once. On this clonotype: The antigen remains undetermined.

This receptor was taken from a man aged 25 to 45 who received the YFV17D yellow fever vaccine. This material consisted of CD4+ T cells sorted from PBMCs, taken 45 days after the yellow fever booster vaccination. The chain couples TRBV28 to TRBJ2-5, with D maybe TRBD2 (5 bases). The chain's CDR3 is CASSLRRPGYQETQYF. The CDR3 DNA reads as TGTGCCAGCAGTTTACGCAGGCCGGGGTACCAAGAGACCCAGTACTTC.